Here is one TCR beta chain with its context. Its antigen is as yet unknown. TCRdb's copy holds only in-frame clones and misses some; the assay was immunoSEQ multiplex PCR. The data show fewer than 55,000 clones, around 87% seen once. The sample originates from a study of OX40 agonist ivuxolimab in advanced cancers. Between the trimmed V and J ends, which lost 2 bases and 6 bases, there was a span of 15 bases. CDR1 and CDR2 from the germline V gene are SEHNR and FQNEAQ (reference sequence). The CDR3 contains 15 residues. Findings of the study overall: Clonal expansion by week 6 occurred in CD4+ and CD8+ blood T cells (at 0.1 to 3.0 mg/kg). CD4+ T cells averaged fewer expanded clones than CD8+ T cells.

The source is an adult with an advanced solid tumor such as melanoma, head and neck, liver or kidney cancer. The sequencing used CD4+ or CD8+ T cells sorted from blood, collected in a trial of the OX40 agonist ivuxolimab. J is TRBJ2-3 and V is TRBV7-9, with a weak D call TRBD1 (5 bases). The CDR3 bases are TGTGCCAGCAGCTTAAGTCAGGGCCGCCAGGATACGCAGTATTTT. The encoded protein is CASSLSQGRQDTQYF. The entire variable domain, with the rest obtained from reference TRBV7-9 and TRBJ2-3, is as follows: DTGVSQNPRHKITKRGQNVTFRCDPISEHNRLYWYRQTLGQGPEFLTYFQNEAQLEKSRLLSDRFSAERPKGSFSTLEIQRTEQGDSAMYLCASSLSQGRQDTQYFGPGTRLTVL.